The rows below give T cell receptor beta chains drawn from one sample of a study of T cells after yellow fever vaccination. TCRdb called the 5' RACE reads again in MiXCR, with one record for every CDR3 protein. Counted here are about 300,000 distinct CDR3 sequences, around 8.6% occurring once; the ten biggest clones make up around 3.5%. The specimen comprised CD4+ T cells sorted from PBMCs, sampled 5 days after the yellow fever booster vaccination. These receptors were collected from a man aged 18 to 30 who received the YFV17D yellow fever vaccine. The CDR3 runs from the conserved cysteine through the conserved F or W. The D gene is left open where the match is weak. Where a row states a size, it is once, few, many or the class of an expanded clone; other rows omit it.

j_gene,abundance,d_gene,v_gene,CDR3aa,CDR3nt
TRBJ2-7,few,NA,TRBV10-2,CASSVHRVITYEQYF,TGCGCCAGCAGTGTCCACAGGGTAATCACCTACGAGCAGTACTTC
TRBJ1-5,NA,NA,TRBV20-1,CSARKLTGPRFQPQHF,TGCAGTGCTAGAAAGCTTACAGGTCCTCGGTTTCAGCCCCAGCATTTT
TRBJ2-7,many,TRBD1,TRBV12-3/TRBV12-4,CASRGGTGVYEQYF,TGTGCCAGCAGGGGCGGGACAGGGGTCTACGAGCAGTACTTC
TRBJ1-4,NA,NA,TRBV27,CASSARIATNEKLFF,TGTGCCAGCAGTGCACGAATTGCAACTAATGAAAAACTGTTTTTT
TRBJ1-4,NA,TRBD1,TRBV20-1,CSAQDRGGTEKLFF,TGCAGTGCCCAGGACAGGGGGGGAACTGAAAAACTGTTTTTT
TRBJ1-4,few,NA,TRBV11-2,CASSGVTNEKLFF,TGTGCCAGCAGTGGGGTTACTAATGAAAAACTGTTTTTT
TRBJ2-3,few,TRBD2,TRBV7-3,CASSQTSGVTDTQYF,TGTGCCAGCAGTCAGACTAGCGGGGTGACAGATACGCAGTATTTT
TRBJ1-1,NA,NA,TRBV29-1,CSVHNGPGPTEAFF,TGCAGCGTTCATAACGGCCCGGGCCCCACTGAAGCTTTCTTT
TRBJ1-1,few,TRBD1,TRBV5-1,CASSGGGQGVMNTEAFF,TGCGCCAGCAGCGGAGGGGGACAGGGCGTAATGAACACTGAAGCTTTCTTT
TRBJ1-1,NA,NA,TRBV4-3,CASSQVLRTRNLGTEAFF,TGCGCCAGCAGCCAAGTGCTAAGGACACGGAACCTAGGGACTGAAGCTTTCTTT
TRBJ2-3,many,NA,TRBV30,CAWSRGMTDTQYF,TGTGCCTGGAGTCGGGGTATGACAGATACGCAGTATTTT
TRBJ1-6,few,TRBD1,TRBV4-2,CASSPGQGLNSPLHF,TGTGCCAGCAGCCCTGGACAGGGTCTTAATTCACCCCTCCACTTT
TRBJ2-1,NA,TRBD1,TRBV28,CASSFRTGQNNEQFF,TGTGCCAGCAGTTTCCGGACAGGGCAGAACAATGAGCAGTTCTTC
TRBJ2-1,many,NA,TRBV3-1,CASSHGRGTEQFF,TGTGCCAGCAGCCACGGAAGAGGGACAGAGCAGTTCTTC
TRBJ1-4,many,NA,TRBV29-1,CSVARGGEKLFF,TGCAGCGTTGCCCGAGGCGGTGAAAAACTGTTTTTT
TRBJ1-5,few,NA,TRBV6-2/TRBV6-3,CASRPTGVGDQPQHF,TGTGCCAGCAGACCCACCGGGGTCGGGGATCAGCCCCAGCATTTT
TRBJ1-5,few,NA,TRBV19,CASRTSASQPQHF,TGTGCCAGTAGGACCAGCGCAAGTCAGCCCCAGCATTTT
TRBJ1-1,few,NA,TRBV25-1,CASSELQGQGNTEAFF,TGTGCCAGCAGTGAATTGCAGGGGCAGGGGAACACTGAAGCTTTCTTT
TRBJ1-4,NA,NA,TRBV7-8,CASSGGRNEKLFF,TGTGCCAGCAGCGGGGGACGAAATGAAAAACTGTTTTTT
TRBJ2-3,many,NA,TRBV5-6,CASSLFQMGTDTQYF,TGTGCCAGCAGCTTGTTCCAGATGGGGACAGATACGCAGTATTTT
TRBJ1-6,many,NA,TRBV7-2,CASSLEEKSPLHF,TGTGCCAGCAGCTTAGAGGAGAAATCACCCCTCCACTTT
TRBJ2-7,few,NA,TRBV3-1,CASSRDGGIYEQYF,TGTGCCAGCAGCCGTGATGGGGGGATCTACGAGCAGTACTTC
TRBJ2-3,few,NA,TRBV20-1,CSARVGSTDTQYF,TGCAGTGCTAGAGTCGGGAGCACAGATACGCAGTATTTT
TRBJ1-2,NA,NA,TRBV2,CASSGRPADGYTF,TGTGCCAGCAGCGGACGGCCGGCGGATGGCTACACCTTC
TRBJ2-5,NA,TRBD2,TRBV4-2,CASSQGLVAGYGETQYF,TGTGCCAGCAGCCAAGGTTTGGTAGCGGGTTATGGGGAGACCCAGTACTTC
TRBJ2-5,few,NA,TRBV5-6,CASSLAALARQETQYF,TGTGCCAGCAGCTTGGCCGCCCTAGCTCGTCAAGAGACCCAGTACTTC
TRBJ1-3,NA,NA,TRBV20-1,CSASREGIGGNTIYF,TGCAGTGCCTCCCGCGAGGGCATTGGTGGAAACACCATATATTTT
TRBJ1-4,few,NA,TRBV6-6,CASRTEFRKLFF,TGTGCCAGCAGAACAGAATTTAGAAAACTGTTTTTT
TRBJ1-1,few,TRBD1,TRBV29-1,CSVEWPRGHTGTEAFF,TGCAGCGTTGAATGGCCCAGGGGGCACACGGGCACTGAAGCTTTCTTT
TRBJ2-2,many,TRBD2,TRBV5-1,CASSFVAGVTNGELFF,TGCGCCAGCAGCTTCGTAGCGGGGGTCACCAACGGGGAGCTGTTTTTT
TRBJ1-3,few,NA,TRBV11-2,CASSPRAGNSGNTIYF,TGTGCCAGCAGCCCGCGGGCCGGGAACTCTGGAAACACCATATATTTT
TRBJ2-1,many,NA,TRBV20-1,CSAPSPGGLYNEQFF,TGCAGTGCCCCTTCACCGGGGGGCCTCTACAATGAGCAGTTCTTC
TRBJ1-5,NA,TRBD1,TRBV24-1,CATSDSRQGHSNQPQHF,TGTGCCACCAGTGATTCGCGACAGGGTCATAGCAATCAGCCCCAGCATTTT
TRBJ2-3,NA,TRBD2,TRBV7-2,CASSARSGGRDTQYF,TGTGCCAGCAGCGCCCGTAGCGGGGGGAGGGATACGCAGTATTTT
TRBJ1-1,many,TRBD1,TRBV5-1,CASRGQGNTEAFF,TGTGCCAGCAGAGGACAGGGGAACACTGAAGCTTTCTTT
TRBJ2-3,NA,TRBD2,TRBV4-3,CASSPAGGGRAADTQYF,TGCGCCAGCAGTCCCGCGGGAGGCGGCCGAGCGGCAGATACGCAGTATTTT
TRBJ1-1,NA,TRBD1,TRBV12-3/TRBV12-4,CASSPRRDRGHRDTEAFF,TGTGCCAGCAGTCCTCGAAGGGACAGGGGGCATAGGGACACTGAAGCTTTCTTT
TRBJ1-5,few,NA,TRBV5-1,CASRGNRTEPQHF,TGCGCCAGCAGGGGGAACCGAACGGAGCCCCAGCATTTT
TRBJ1-5,NA,TRBD1,TRBV12-3/TRBV12-4,CASRSGTGFYPQHF,TGTGCCAGCAGGTCCGGGACAGGGTTTTACCCCCAGCATTTT
TRBJ1-5,NA,NA,TRBV12-3/TRBV12-4,CASSYGGQPQHF,TGTGCCAGCAGTTATGGGGGTCAGCCCCAGCATTTT
TRBJ1-6,NA,NA,TRBV10-3,CAIRGGGDNSPLHF,TGTGCCATCCGGGGCGGTGGCGATAATTCACCCCTCCACTTT
TRBJ2-3,many,NA,TRBV3-1,CASSLDGIGTDTQYF,TGTGCCAGCAGCCTTGACGGCATTGGGACAGATACGCAGTATTTT
TRBJ2-3,NA,TRBD1,TRBV2,CASSAGDRATDTQYF,TGTGCCAGCAGTGCCGGGGACAGAGCCACAGATACGCAGTATTTT